Below, 6 T cell receptor beta chains from the same sample are listed, as sequenced in a study of tumor-infiltrating lymphocytes in primary liver carcinoma. TCR beta cDNA was reverse-transcribed from roughly 0.45 ug of total RNA. The reaction used a constant-region primer and ProtoScript II reverse transcriptase. Modified slightly, ARM-PCR produced TCR beta libraries over three nested multiplex PCR rounds. TRBV1-TRBV30 forward primers and a C-beta reverse primer were used in the first two PCR rounds, which each ran for about 11 cycles. MiXCR, run by TCRdb on the multiplex PCR reads, gives a single entry per CDR3 protein. Of approximately 53,000 distinct CDR3 sequences listed, about 80% are singletons. Scientists recovered RNA and DNA together from roughly 21-30 mg of unsorted bulk tissue. Sequencing used liver tumor tissue from sampling region 5. Indicated subset: tumor region T5, tumor centre. These receptors originate from a man aged 35 to 55 with primary liver carcinoma and hepatitis B virus infection.

Turning to this clonotype: Compared with germline, one end of the junction differs, possibly owing to a read error. The V call is TRBV28, the J call TRBJ2-5; D not certain. CDR1 and CDR2 (germline): MDHEN, SYDVKM. CDR3 length: 14 residues. CDR3 in amino acids: CASSLIGQKEAQYF. CDR3 coding DNA: TGTGCTAGCAGTTTAATCGGGCAGAAAGAGGCCCAGTACTTC. Full variable domain (missing parts from reference TRBV28 and TRBJ2-5): DVKVTQSSRYLVKRTGEKVFLECVQDMDHENMFWYRQDPGLGLRLIYFSYDVKMKEKGDIPEGYSVSREKKERFSLILESASTNQTSMYLCASSLIGQKEAQYFGPGTRLLVL.

A note on this clonotype: Sequence at one end of the junction differs from germline and may be a read error. The V call is TRBV11-3, the J call TRBJ2-6; 8 bases are shared with TRBD1. CDR3 length: 20 amino acids. Per the germline V gene, CDR1 is SGHNT and CDR2 is YENEEA. As DNA, the CDR3 is TGTGCCAGCATGGGGGGAGACAGGGGCATTTCCCTTTCTGGGGCCAACGTCCTGAGTTTC. Amino acids: CASMGGDRGISLSGANVLSF.

To note about this clonotype: Relative to the germline gene, one junction end is altered; a read error may explain this. V is TRBV4-2 and J is TRBJ2-7, with 7 bases aligning to TRBD1. This CDR3 contains 15 residues. From germline, CDR1 is LGHNA and CDR2 YNFKEQ. CDR3 in amino acids: CASGQGAADRLEQYF. DNA of the CDR3: TGTGCCAGCGGCCAAGGGGCAGCGGACAGGCTCGAGCAGTACTTC.

In the case of this clonotype: A read error may account for a junction end that differs from germline. The chain couples TRBV4-1 to TRBJ2-1; D is unclear. In germline, CDR1 is MGHRA, CDR2 YSYEKL. This CDR3 spans 14 amino acids. CDR3 sequence: CASSQVDGWNEQFF. The CDR3 region has the DNA TGTGCCAGCAGCCAAGTTGATGGGTGGAATGAACAGTTCTTC.

V gene TRBV28 combines with J gene TRBJ1-2; 9 bases agree with TRBD1. This CDR3 region has 16 residues. Germline V lookup: CDR1 MDHEN, CDR2 SYDVKM. CDR3 sequence: CGRSTPPGTGTYGYTF. The CDR3 bases are TGTGGCAGGAGTACACCCCCCGGGACAGGGACCTATGGCTACACCTTC.

About this clonotype itself: The junction does not match germline at one end; this may be a read error. V gene TRBV5-6 combines with J gene TRBJ1-2, with D tentatively TRBD1 (6 bases). CDR3 length: 16 residues. Per germline, CDR1 SGHDT and CDR2 YYEEEE. CDR3 sequence (DNA): TGTGTCAGCAGCTCCCGCGACAGGATCCTCAACTATGTCTACACCTTC. Translating it yields CVSSSRDRILNYVYTF.